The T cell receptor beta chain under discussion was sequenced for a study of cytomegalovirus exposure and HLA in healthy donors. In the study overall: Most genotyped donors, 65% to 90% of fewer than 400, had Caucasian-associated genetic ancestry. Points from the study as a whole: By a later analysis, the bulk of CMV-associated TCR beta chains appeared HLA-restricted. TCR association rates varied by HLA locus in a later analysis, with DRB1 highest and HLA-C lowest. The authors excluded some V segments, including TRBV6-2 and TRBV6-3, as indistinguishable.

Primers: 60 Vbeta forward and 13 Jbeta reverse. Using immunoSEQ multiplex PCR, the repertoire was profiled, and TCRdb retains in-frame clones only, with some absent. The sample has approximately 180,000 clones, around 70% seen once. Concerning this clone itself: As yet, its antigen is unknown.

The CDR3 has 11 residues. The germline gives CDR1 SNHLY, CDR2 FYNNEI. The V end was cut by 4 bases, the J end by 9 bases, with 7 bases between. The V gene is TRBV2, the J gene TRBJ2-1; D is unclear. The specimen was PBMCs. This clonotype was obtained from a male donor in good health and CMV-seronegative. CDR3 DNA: TGTGCCAGCAGTGTAGAACTTGAGCAGTTCTTC. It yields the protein CASSVELEQFF.